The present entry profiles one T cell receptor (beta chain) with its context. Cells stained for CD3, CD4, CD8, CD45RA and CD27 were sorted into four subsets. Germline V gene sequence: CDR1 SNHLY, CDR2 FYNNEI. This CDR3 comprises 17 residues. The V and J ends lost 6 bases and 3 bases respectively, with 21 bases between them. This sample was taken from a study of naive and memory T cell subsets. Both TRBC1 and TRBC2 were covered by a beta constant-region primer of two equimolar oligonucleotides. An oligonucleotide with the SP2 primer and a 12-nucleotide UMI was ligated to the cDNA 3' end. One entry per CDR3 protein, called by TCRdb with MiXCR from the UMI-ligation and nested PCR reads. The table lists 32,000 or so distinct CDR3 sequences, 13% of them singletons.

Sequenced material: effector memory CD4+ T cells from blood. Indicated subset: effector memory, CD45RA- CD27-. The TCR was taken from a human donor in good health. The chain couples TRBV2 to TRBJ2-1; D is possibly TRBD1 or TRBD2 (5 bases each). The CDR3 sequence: CASRLSGTFRLYNEQFF. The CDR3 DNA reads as TGTGCCAGCAGACTGTCCGGGACGTTTCGACTCTACAATGAGCAGTTCTTC.